A selection of T cell receptor beta chains follows, all from one sample in a study of blood T cell repertoires in COVID-19. Profiling relied on immunoSEQ multiplex PCR, and the TCRdb table lists in-frame clones only, not all of them. Counted here are approximately 250,000 clones, just under 90% occurring once; the ten biggest clones make up 4.1%. Sequencing was performed on PBMCs or T cells enriched from blood (not recorded which). Every receptor here comes from a young woman with acute COVID-19. Each CDR3 is given with its conserved first and last residue.

v_gene: TRBV5-6; j_gene: TRBJ2-7; CDR3aa: CASSLGSGSEQYF
v_gene: TRBV2; j_gene: TRBJ2-5; CDR3aa: CASSERGAWAQYF
v_gene: TRBV13; j_gene: TRBJ2-7; CDR3aa: CASSLAAAGTSEGEQYF
v_gene: TRBV12-3/TRBV12-4; j_gene: TRBJ2-5; CDR3aa: CASSHHSEEDQYF
v_gene: TRBV6-5; j_gene: TRBJ1-4; CDR3aa: CASSYAYRSTNEKLFF
v_gene: TRBV4-1; j_gene: TRBJ1-1; CDR3aa: CASSHRTGVAPGTEAFF
v_gene: TRBV7-7; j_gene: TRBJ2-7; CDR3aa: CASSLGQDSYEQYF
v_gene: TRBV6-5; j_gene: TRBJ2-1; CDR3aa: CASSNSGADEQFF
v_gene: TRBV19; j_gene: TRBJ1-4; CDR3aa: CASRTATNEKLFF
v_gene: TRBV11-2; j_gene: TRBJ2-1; CDR3aa: CASSLDQRERNEQFF
v_gene: TRBV18; j_gene: TRBJ2-1; CDR3aa: CASSLLERETEQFF
v_gene: TRBV29-1; j_gene: TRBJ1-2; CDR3aa: CSVGGYYGYTF
v_gene: TRBV7-6; j_gene: TRBJ2-5; CDR3aa: CASTQGETQYF
v_gene: TRBV21-1; j_gene: TRBJ2-2; CDR3aa: CASSPISRAGNENTGELFF
v_gene: TRBV18; j_gene: TRBJ1-6; CDR3aa: CASSPQGATYNSPLHF
v_gene: TRBV27; j_gene: TRBJ2-5; CDR3aa: CASRKRDPGQETQYF
v_gene: TRBV24-1; j_gene: TRBJ2-7; CDR3aa: CATSDSTDRENTYEQYF
v_gene: TRBV19; j_gene: TRBJ2-7; CDR3aa: CASSIVTGSTYEQYF
v_gene: TRBV7-9; j_gene: TRBJ1-1; CDR3aa: CASSLGTGAVTEAFF